Sequencing of this T cell receptor (beta chain) was carried out in a study of OX40 agonist ivuxolimab in advanced cancers. This clone was seen only once. Per germline, CDR1 SNHLY and CDR2 FYNNEI. This CDR3 spans 13 amino acids. Trimming cost V 6 bases and J 14 bases; bases outside gene matches: 9. Clones were read by immunoSEQ multiplex PCR, and TCRdb kept only the in-frame ones, dropping some. The sample yields about 80,000 clones, roughly 88% seen once. The specimen comprised CD4+ or CD8+ T cells sorted from blood, sampled in a trial of the OX40 agonist ivuxolimab. This receptor was obtained from an adult with an advanced solid tumor such as melanoma, head and neck, liver or kidney cancer. The rearrangement uses TRBV2 and TRBJ2-1; 11 bases match TRBD2. The chain's CDR3 is CASRSELAGGEFF. The DNA for the CDR3 is TGTGCCAGCAGGTCTGAGTTAGCGGGAGGGGAGTTCTTC. Looking up the rest from reference TRBV2 and TRBJ2-1 gives the full variable domain: EPEVTQTPSHQVTQMGQEVILRCVPISNHLYFYWYRQILGQKVEFLVSFYNNEISEKSEIFDDQFSVERPDGSNFTLKIRSTKLEDSAMYFCASRSELAGGEFFGPGTRLTVL.